Listed here are 29 T cell receptor beta chains from one sample, sequenced in a study of Tregs in tolerant kidney transplant recipients (dated by TCRdb to the late 2010s). The library came from the immunoSEQ multiplex PCR assay. In its TCRdb copy, this immuneACCESS table keeps in-frame sequences only and misses some clones. Where compared with another copy, unresolved V genes explain less than half of these, and the others have no known cause. The sample includes 200,000 to 300,000 clones, with around 81% observed a single time. About 0.68% of the sample comes from the top ten. Sequencing used CD4+ T cells from blood. The receptors originated from a human donor in good health.

The CDR3 bases are TGTGCCATCGGTGCCCCAGGGGTCTCCTACAATGAGCAGTTCTTC. Translated, it gives CAIGAPGVSYNEQFF. This chain joins TRBV10-3 and TRBJ2-1; maybe TRBD1 (6 bases). Trimming cost V 8 bases and J 0 bases, with 14 bases left between them. The germline CDR1 and CDR2 sequences are ENHRY and SYGVKD. This CDR3 region has 15 residues.

Only one count was recorded for this clone. The rearrangement links TRBV5-1 to TRBJ2-4; 9 nucleotides line up with TRBD1. This CDR3 has 15 amino acids. Germline lookup yields CDR1 SGHRS and CDR2 YFSETQ. The V and J ends lost 0 bases and 8 bases, in that order; junction bases with no gene match: 6. CDR3: CASSLAGQGGDIQYF. The CDR3, as DNA: TGCGCCAGCAGCTTGGCGGGACAGGGAGGTGACATTCAGTACTTC.

V and J are TRBV6-5 and TRBJ2-7; either TRBD1 or TRBD2 may fit D (5 bases each). The V end was cut by 6 bases, the J end by 3 bases, with 12 bases between. This CDR3 contains 13 residues. Germline loops: CDR1 MNHEY, CDR2 SVGAGI. The CDR3 region has the DNA TGTGCCAGCAGAGAGGGGATCCACTACGAGCAGTACTTC. Protein: CASREGIHYEQYF.

The chain joins TRBV5-6 to TRBJ1-4; 9 nucleotides align to TRBD1. CDR1 and CDR2 (germline): SGHDT, YYEEEE. The junction had 7 bases not matched to a gene; V was cut back by 3 bases and J by 1 base. This CDR3 region has 17 residues. CDR3 loop: CASSYQGQGRTNEKLFF. Written as DNA, the CDR3 is TGTGCCAGCAGCTACCAGGGACAGGGTAGAACTAATGAAAAACTGTTTTTT.

The rearrangement joins TRBV6-5 to TRBJ2-7; weak D call: TRBD1 (7 bases). V dropped 6 bases and J dropped 0 bases, with 15 bases sitting between them. This CDR3 region has 15 residues. Germline V CDR1 and CDR2: MNHEY, SVGAGI. Here the CDR3 reads CASRKAGQLSYEQYF. CDR3 bases: TGTGCCAGCAGGAAGGCGGGACAGCTCTCCTACGAGCAGTACTTC.

In this sample, this clone turned up a few times. The genes are TRBV9 and TRBJ2-2; D gene unclear. Per germline, CDR1 SGDLS and CDR2 YYNGEE. The CDR3 spans 13 residues. V shed 3 bases and J shed 7 bases, with 10 bases lying between them. CDR3 in amino acids: CASSDYGGGELFF. Here the CDR3 DNA reads TGTGCCAGCAGCGACTATGGTGGCGGGGAGCTGTTTTTT. The whole variable domain, filled in from reference TRBV9 and TRBJ2-2, reads DSGVTQTPKHLITATGQRVTLRCSPRSGDLSVYWYQQSLDQGLQFLIQYYNGEERAKGNILERFSAQQFPDLHSELNLSSLELGDSALYFCASSDYGGGELFFGEGSRLTVL.

The chain links TRBV5-4 to TRBJ2-3; D may be TRBD2 (5 bases). V lost 5 bases and J 0 bases, leaving 7 bases between the germline ends. The CDR3 runs to 13 residues. Germline V lookup: CDR1 SGHNT, CDR2 YYREEE (reference sequence). The CDR3 here is CASRWTSTDTQYF. Here the CDR3 DNA reads TGTGCCAGCAGATGGACTAGCACAGATACGCAGTATTTT.

The chain employs TRBV11-2 and TRBJ2-2; D uncertain. Trimming took 5 bases from V and 4 from J, leaving 17 bases between them. Per germline, CDR1 SGHAT and CDR2 FQNNGV. The CDR3 runs to 16 residues. CDR3 region: CASSQTALGSTGELFF. CDR3 DNA sequence: TGTGCCAGCAGCCAGACGGCTCTAGGTAGCACCGGGGAGCTGTTTTTT.

V gene TRBV14 combines with J gene TRBJ1-2; TRBD1 might be the D (6 bases). V lost 5 bases to trimming and J lost 4 bases, with 14 bases between them. Germline values: CDR1 SGHDN, CDR2 FVKESK. This CDR3 is 14 amino acids long. CDR3 protein: CASSYQTGVYGYTF. In DNA form, the CDR3 reads TGTGCCAGCAGCTACCAGACAGGAGTCTATGGCTACACCTTC.

The chain joins TRBV29-1 to TRBJ1-2; D is possibly TRBD1 (6 bases). The V and J ends lost 6 bases and 1 base respectively, with 18 bases between them. There are 15 residues in the CDR3. Germline V gene lookup returns CDR1 SQVTM and CDR2 ANQGSEA. The CDR3 is CSVGGQGSYNYGYTF. CDR3 DNA sequence: TGCAGCGTCGGAGGCCAGGGGTCCTATAACTATGGCTACACCTTC. Combining the CDR3 with reference TRBV29-1 and TRBJ1-2 gives the whole variable domain SAVISQKPSRDICQRGTSLTIQCQVDSQVTMMFWYRQQPGQSLTLIATANQGSEATYESGFVIDKFPISRPNLTFSTLTVSNMSPEDSSIYLCSVGGQGSYNYGYTFGSGTRLTVV.

The chain combines TRBV7-9 with TRBJ2-1, with D possibly matching TRBD1 (5 bases). V was shortened by 1 base and J by 9 bases, with 10 bases between the two germline ends. CDR3 size: 13 residues. Looked up from germline, CDR1 is SEHNR and CDR2 is FQNEAQ (reference sequence). The CDR3 sequence is CASSLDPGPEQFF. As DNA, the CDR3 is TGTGCCAGCAGCTTAGACCCAGGGCCTGAGCAGTTCTTC.

This chain uses TRBV29-1 with TRBJ2-7; TRBD1 aligns across 8 bases. CDR3 length equals 14 residues. CDR1 is SQVTM, CDR2 ANQGSEA, per germline. V trimming: 0 bases; J trimming: 1 base; junction bases outside the gene matches: 2. CDR3: CSVEEQGVSYEQYF. CDR3 coding DNA: TGCAGCGTTGAAGAACAGGGGGTGTCCTACGAGCAGTACTTC.

A few counts support this clone. The chain recombines TRBV29-1 with TRBJ2-7; D gene ambiguous. The CDR3 spans 12 residues. Germline V CDR1 and CDR2: SQVTM, ANQGSEA. Trimming stripped 5 bases from V and 5 bases from J, with 13 bases between. This chain's CDR3 is CSVSKGDHEQYF. The CDR3, as DNA: TGCAGCGTTTCTAAGGGTGATCACGAGCAGTACTTC.

The CDR3 spells CASSLESHGYTF. The CDR3 bases are TGTGCCAGCAGCTTGGAGTCGCATGGCTACACCTTC. The V and J genes are TRBV5-6 and TRBJ1-2; D call uncertain. Trimming left V 0 bases short and J 6 bases short, with 6 bases between. This CDR3 region has 12 residues. Germline V gene lookup returns CDR1 SGHDT and CDR2 YYEEEE.

This clone was picked up one time. This rearrangement joins TRBV19 to TRBJ2-3; D ambiguous. Germline V CDR1 and CDR2: LNHDA, SQIVND (reference sequence). This CDR3 has 13 amino acids. The V gene lost 5 bases and the J gene lost 4 bases, with 10 bases spanning the gap. CDR3 nucleotides: TGTGCCAGTAGTTTAGGACGGTCAGATACGCAGTATTTT. It is translated as CASSLGRSDTQYF.

The rearrangement joins TRBV7-9 to TRBJ2-1, with a tentative D call TRBD1 (5 bases). This CDR3 has 16 residues. Trimming shortened V by 6 bases and J by 4 bases, and 19 bases separated the two germline ends. CDR1 is SEHNR and CDR2 is FQNEAQ in the germline V gene (reference sequence). The CDR3 spells CASSLLGRVVYNEQFF. DNA of the CDR3: TGTGCCAGCAGTCTCTTAGGCAGGGTAGTATACAATGAGCAGTTCTTC.

J is TRBJ1-4 and V is TRBV6-1; TRBD1 might be the D (5 bases). From germline, CDR1 is MNHNS and CDR2 SASEGT. Trimming removed 5 bases at V and 8 bases at J, with 15 bases between. The CDR3 runs 14 residues. Written as DNA, the CDR3 is TGTGCCAGCAGTCAGGAAAAGGGGAACGAAAAACTGTTTTTT. Its translation is CASSQEKGNEKLFF.

This clone was observed a single time. The chain carries TRBV11-3 and TRBJ1-4; TRBD1 is a possible D gene (6 bases). CDR1 is SGHNT and CDR2 is YENEEA in the germline V gene. There are 20 residues in the CDR3. V lost 3 bases and J lost 2, with 25 bases in between. In DNA form, the CDR3 reads TGTGCCAGCAGCTTCTCGTATCCGTCGAGGGGGGAAAAGACTAATGAAAAACTGTTTTTT. Translation gives CASSFSYPSRGEKTNEKLFF.

V and J are TRBV5-1 and TRBJ1-2; no definite D call. The CDR3 contains 14 residues. The V end lost 2 bases, the J end lost 8 bases, and 16 bases lay between the germline ends. From germline, CDR1 is SGHRS and CDR2 YFSETQ. The CDR3 reads CASSLEGMVGGYTF. The CDR3 nucleotides are TGCGCCAGCAGCTTAGAGGGAATGGTGGGGGGCTACACCTTC.

The chain's CDR3 is CASSPETGVEFEQYF. CDR3 nucleotides: TGTGCCAGCTCACCAGAGACAGGGGTTGAGTTCGAGCAGTACTTC. This chain connects TRBV18 to TRBJ2-7; TRBD1 agrees at 8 bases. The V segment lost 2 bases and the J segment 6 bases; nucleotides outside the gene matches: 9. The CDR3 has 15 amino acids. The germline CDR1 and CDR2 sequences are KGHSH and LQKENI.

CDR3 loop: CASSLGQGMNTEAFF. In DNA, the CDR3 is TGTGCCAGCAGTTTAGGGCAGGGGATGAACACTGAAGCTTTCTTT. This chain uses TRBV27 with TRBJ1-1; possibly TRBD1 for D (6 bases). Germline loops: CDR1 MNHEY, CDR2 SMNVEV (reference sequence). Trimming removed 2 bases from V and 0 bases from J, with 10 bases in between. CDR3 length equals 15 residues.

The count of this clone is one. The rearrangement uses TRBV6-5 and TRBJ1-6; D not certain. The ends were cut back, 2 bases at V and 8 bases at J, with 10 bases in the middle. Germline CDR1 reads MNHEY; CDR2 reads SVGAGI. This CDR3 region has 14 residues. This CDR3 is CASSYRVTYSPLHF. The CDR3 DNA reads as TGTGCCAGCAGTTACCGGGTCACCTATTCACCCCTCCACTTT.

The chain has TRBV28 and TRBJ1-2; D might be TRBD1 (6 bases). This CDR3 has 11 residues. Germline CDR1 is MDHEN and CDR2 is SYDVKM. V was trimmed by 4 bases and J by 7 bases, leaving 7 bases between them. The CDR3 region is CASSYRVGYTF. The CDR3 region has the DNA TGTGCCAGCAGTTACAGGGTTGGCTACACCTTC.

The rearrangement uses TRBV5-1 and TRBJ2-3; no firm D call. CDR3 size: 14 residues. Trimming shortened V by 3 bases and J by 1 base, and 9 bases separated the two germline ends. Germline V gene lookup returns CDR1 SGHRS and CDR2 YFSETQ. CDR3 DNA sequence: TGCGCCAGCAGCTGGGGTTGGGGCACAGATACGCAGTATTTT. This encodes CASSWGWGTDTQYF.

This clone was counted once. V usage is TRBV11-2 and J usage is TRBJ2-5, with D possibly TRBD1 on 6 matching bases. Germline V CDR1 and CDR2: SGHAT, FQNNGV. This CDR3 is built from 14 residues. Between the trimmed V and J ends, which lost 4 bases and 1 base, there was a span of 10 bases. The CDR3 nucleotides are TGTGCCAGCAGCTCCCGAGGGGGCCAAGAGACCCAGTACTTC. Its translation is CASSSRGGQETQYF.

J is TRBJ1-1 and V is TRBV11-3; D unresolved. Germline CDR1 SGHNT, CDR2 YENEEA. V lost 2 bases and J lost 4, with 14 bases in between. CDR3 size: 15 residues. CDR3 DNA: TGTGCCAGCAGCTTAAAGGCGGGTCTGAGCACTGAAGCTTTCTTT. Translated, it gives CASSLKAGLSTEAFF.

The V call is TRBV6-5, the J call TRBJ1-5; D gene ambiguous. CDR3 size: 14 residues. Germline-derived CDR1 and CDR2 are MNHEY and SVGAGI. The ends were cut back, 2 bases at V and 8 bases at J, with 13 bases in the middle. The CDR3 reads CASSYGYGDKPQHF. The CDR3 coding sequence is TGTGCCAGCAGTTACGGGTACGGTGATAAGCCCCAGCATTTT.

The chain uses TRBV27 and TRBJ2-7; TRBD1 agrees at 11 bases. The CDR3 covers 14 residues. V gave up 8 bases and J gave up 1 base; unmatched junction bases: 4. Germline V gives CDR1 MNHEY, CDR2 SMNVEV (reference sequence). The CDR3 protein is CASGRDRGSYEQYF. The CDR3, as DNA: TGTGCCAGCGGGAGGGACAGGGGGTCCTACGAGCAGTACTTC.

V is TRBV5-4 and J is TRBJ1-2; unclear D gene. The V end was cut by 3 bases, the J end by 12 bases, with 18 bases between. Germline-derived CDR1 and CDR2 are SGHNT and YYREEE (reference sequence). The CDR3 is 13 amino acids. The CDR3 nucleotides read TGTGCCAGCAGCTCTATCACTGGGAAGTCTGACACCTTC. This encodes CASSSITGKSDTF.